These T cell receptor beta chains were read from a single sample in a study of blood T cell repertoires in COVID-19. Libraries were prepared by immunoSEQ multiplex PCR; TCRdb keeps only in-frame clonotypes and omits some of them. The sample lists nearly 40,000 clones; 80% were seen once. Sample: peripheral blood. These receptors came from a man of 80 years or more with active or convalescent COVID-19. CDR3s include the opening cysteine and the closing phenylalanine or tryptophan. Fields, in order: CDR3 protein, V gene.

CDR3aa: CASSLLQEKGAKLFF
v_gene: TRBV27

CDR3aa: CASGADTQYF
v_gene: TRBV5-6

CDR3aa: CASSLGTGVFEAFF
v_gene: TRBV13

CDR3aa: CASSYGTALNYGYTF
v_gene: TRBV6-6

CDR3aa: CASSPLHEQFF
v_gene: TRBV7-8

CDR3aa: CASKDRDYGYTF
v_gene: TRBV27

CDR3aa: CASSVGQGNQPQHF
v_gene: TRBV28

CDR3aa: CASSLGTRATDTQYF
v_gene: TRBV11-3

CDR3aa: CASSMGQGLEKLFF
v_gene: TRBV19

CDR3aa: CASSITLVYSGNTIYF
v_gene: TRBV19

CDR3aa: CASRGRDRETQYF
v_gene: TRBV6-8

CDR3aa: CASSPPSGSLGGELFF
v_gene: TRBV4-2

CDR3aa: CASSQDMGQGPGELFF
v_gene: TRBV4-3

CDR3aa: CASSPPDSYHTDTQYF
v_gene: TRBV18

CDR3aa: CAISRGGICGELFF
v_gene: TRBV12-1

CDR3aa: CASSLILEEKLFF
v_gene: TRBV28

CDR3aa: CSVELAVYNEQFF
v_gene: TRBV29-1

CDR3aa: CSASGPQGSGNTIYF
v_gene: TRBV29-1

CDR3aa: CASSLFSPNTGELFF
v_gene: TRBV5-1

CDR3aa: CASSVEPGGTEAFF
v_gene: TRBV9

CDR3aa: CASSPAGRGPGGNTIYF
v_gene: TRBV28

CDR3aa: CASSQDSENRGREQYF
v_gene: TRBV4-3

CDR3aa: CASSSAGAGQPQHF
v_gene: TRBV27

CDR3aa: CASSPLDRDQETQYF
v_gene: TRBV18

CDR3aa: CASSLLATYNEQFF
v_gene: TRBV6-2/TRBV6-3